One and the same sample provided the 19 T cell receptor beta chains below, sequenced in a study of control samples from healthy donors and cancer patients. Using immunoSEQ multiplex PCR, the repertoire was profiled, and TCRdb retains in-frame clones only, with some absent. The sample contains 90,000 to 130,000 clones, 88% of which appear only once. What was sequenced was PBMCs. The receptors originated from a woman in her fifties or sixties with lung cancer.

The chain is built from TRBV7-9 and TRBJ2-7, with a tentative D call TRBD2 (6 bases). The CDR3 is 15 amino acids. V lost 5 bases and J lost 4, with 18 bases in between. Germline CDR1 is SEHNR and CDR2 is FQNEAQ (reference sequence). The CDR3: CASSPGPIAGYEQYF. In nucleotides, the CDR3 is TGTGCCAGCAGCCCTGGCCCTATCGCGGGGTACGAGCAGTACTTC.

Here the CDR3 DNA reads TGTGCCAGCAGTGAAATCGACGAGCAGTACTTC. This gives the protein CASSEIDEQYF. V gene TRBV6-1 combines with J gene TRBJ2-7; D is unclear. Germline assignment: CDR1 MNHNS and CDR2 SASEGT. Trimming removed 2 bases at V and 5 bases at J, with 4 bases between. The CDR3 consists of 11 residues.

The genes are TRBV29-1 and TRBJ2-7; D not certain. The germline V gene encodes CDR1 SQVTM and CDR2 ANQGSEA. V was pared by 0 bases and J by 6 bases, with 18 bases between. CDR3 length equals 15 residues. DNA of the CDR3: TGCAGCGTTGAAGATGGACGGGCCTCTATGAGCGAGCAGTACTTC. Translated, it gives CSVEDGRASMSEQYF.

CDR3 amino acids: CASSLGDSLNSPLHF. For the CDR3, the DNA is TGCGCCAGCAGCTTGGGGGATTCTCTCAATTCACCCCTCCACTTT. The genes are TRBV5-1 and TRBJ1-6; no firm D call. The CDR3 has 15 residues. The germline CDR1 and CDR2 sequences are SGHRS and YFSETQ. V was cut by 0 bases and J by 7 bases, with 11 bases left in between.

This chain links TRBV29-1 with TRBJ2-5, with TRBD2 matching over 8 bases. J gave up 5 bases and V 7 bases, and 9 bases lay outside the gene matches. This CDR3 is 13 amino acids long. The germline V gene has CDR1 SQVTM and CDR2 ANQGSEA. Written as DNA, the CDR3 is TGCAGCGCCCCTGACTCGGGGGGGGAGACCCAGTACTTC. As protein: CSAPDSGGETQYF.

J is TRBJ1-1 and V is TRBV18; tentative D call: TRBD1 (5 bases). Trimming left V 3 bases short and J 5 bases short, with 13 bases between. The germline CDR1 and CDR2 sequences are KGHSH and LQKENI. CDR3 length: 14 amino acids. For the CDR3, the DNA is TGTGCCAGCTCACCGAGGCAGGGCGTGACTGAAGCTTTCTTT. Translation gives CASSPRQGVTEAFF.

CDR3 amino acids: CASSPGGNNKETQYF. The CDR3 DNA reads TGTGCCAGCAGCCCCGGAGGGAACAACAAAGAGACCCAGTACTTC. The chain employs TRBV7-3 and TRBJ2-5; a possible D gene is TRBD2 (6 bases). Germline V gene sequence: CDR1 SGHTA, CDR2 FQGTGA. This CDR3 is built from 15 residues. Deletions cut 5 bases from V and 3 bases from J, with 16 bases between.

This clone occurred a few times. The J gene is TRBJ2-1, the V gene TRBV24-1, with TRBD2 as a possible D gene (5 bases). The germline V gene has CDR1 KGHDR and CDR2 SFDVKD. This CDR3 region has 14 residues. V lost 10 bases and J lost 8, with 20 bases in between. This CDR3 is CATSRGGWSDEQFF. The CDR3 DNA reads as TGTGCCACTTCTCGGGGTGGATGGTCCGATGAGCAGTTCTTC.

V gene TRBV19 combines with J gene TRBJ2-1; D unclear. This CDR3 contains 16 residues. The germline V gene has CDR1 LNHDA and CDR2 SQIVND (reference sequence). Trimming left V 9 bases short and J 4 bases short, with 22 bases between. CDR3 loop: CASLSKPAVGYNEQFF. The DNA of the CDR3 is TGTGCCAGCCTTAGCAAGCCCGCGGTAGGGTACAATGAGCAGTTCTTC.

The chain links TRBV7-6 to TRBJ1-6; 7 nucleotides line up with TRBD1. The trim removed 2 bases at V and 8 bases at J, leaving 6 bases unmatched. Germline V gives CDR1 SGHVS, CDR2 FNYEAQ. The CDR3 runs to 15 residues. The CDR3 region is CASSLRTGGDSPLHF. CDR3 DNA: TGTGCCAGCAGCTTAAGGACAGGAGGAGATTCACCCCTCCACTTT.

The chain joins TRBV6-6 to TRBJ1-1; 9 bases are shared with TRBD1. Unmatched junction bases numbered 4, after V lost 4 bases and J lost 1 base. CDR3 size: 15 residues. Germline V lookup: CDR1 MNHNY, CDR2 SVGAGI (reference sequence). The CDR3 coding sequence is TGTGCCAGCAGTTCGCCGGGACAGGGGAACACTGAAGCTTTCTTT. It specifies CASSSPGQGNTEAFF.

The genes are TRBV19 and TRBJ2-5, with 8 bases identical to TRBD2. The trim removed 5 bases at V and 0 bases at J, leaving 11 bases unmatched. CDR1 is LNHDA, CDR2 SQIVND, per germline (reference sequence). The length of the CDR3 is 17 residues. This chain's CDR3 is CASSSGGGPGHQETQYF. The CDR3 coding sequence is TGTGCCAGTAGTTCTGGCGGGGGGCCGGGGCACCAAGAGACCCAGTACTTC.

In regard to this clone: One junction end does not reproduce the germline sequence, and a read error may be involved. V gene TRBV7-7 combines with J gene TRBJ2-1, with TRBD2 identical over 10 bases. This CDR3 spans 15 amino acids. The germline V gene encodes CDR1 SSHAT and CDR2 FNYEAQ (reference sequence). The CDR3 spells CASSQSGGDRDEQFF. Here the CDR3 DNA reads TGTGCTAGCAGCCAGAGCGGGGGGGACCGGGATGAGCAGTTCTTC.

This chain uses TRBV3-1 (or the pseudogene TRBV3-2) with TRBJ2-7; no firm D call. The V gene lost 1 base and the J gene lost 6 bases, with 7 bases spanning the gap. Germline V gene sequence: CDR1 LGHDT, CDR2 YNNKEL (reference sequence). The CDR3 contains 12 residues. This CDR3 reads CASSQGSVEQYF. The CDR3 nucleotides read TGTGCCAGCAGCCAAGGGTCGGTCGAGCAGTACTTC.

The J gene is TRBJ2-7, the V gene TRBV6-5, with 7 bases fitting TRBD2. Trimming removed 2 bases from V and 2 bases from J; junction bases left unmatched: 6. Germline CDR1 is MNHEY and CDR2 is SVGAGI. The CDR3 is 15 amino acids. The CDR3 nucleotides read TGTGCCAGCAGTTACAACCCTAGCGGTACCTACGAGCAGTACTTC. As protein: CASSYNPSGTYEQYF.

The rearrangement joins TRBV18 to TRBJ2-7; TRBD2 matches at 10 bases. There are 15 residues in the CDR3. CDR1 is KGHSH and CDR2 is LQKENI in the germline V gene. Germline trimming cut 2 bases from V and 5 bases from J; bases unmatched to any gene: 6. This chain's CDR3 is CASSPLASGRDEQYF. The CDR3 DNA reads as TGTGCCAGCTCACCATTGGCTAGCGGGAGAGACGAGCAGTACTTC.

This sequence joins TRBV25-1 and TRBJ1-1, with TRBD1 identical over 9 bases. The V segment lost 4 bases and the J segment 1 base; nucleotides outside the gene matches: 1. Germline V gives CDR1 MGHDK, CDR2 SYGVNS. CDR3 length equals 14 residues. The CDR3, as DNA: TGTGCCAGCAGTGCGGGACAGGGGAACACTGAAGCTTTCTTT. This encodes CASSAGQGNTEAFF. Using reference TRBV25-1 and TRBJ1-1 for the parts outside the CDR3, the full variable domain is EADIYQTPRYLVIGTGKKITLECSQTMGHDKMYWYQQDPGMELHLIHYSYGVNSTEKGDLSSESTVSRIRTEHFPLTLESARPSHTSQYLCASSAGQGNTEAFFGQGTRLTVV.

This clone was detected once. The chain carries TRBV9 and TRBJ2-7; TRBD1 agrees at 9 bases. Germline lookup yields CDR1 SGDLS and CDR2 YYNGEE. This CDR3 is 16 amino acids long. V was pared by 0 bases and J by 5 bases, with 9 bases of the junction left unmatched. The chain's CDR3 is CASSVGMGTGLDEQYF. CDR3 DNA sequence: TGTGCCAGCAGCGTAGGTATGGGGACAGGGTTGGACGAGCAGTACTTC.

This clone occurred a few times. The J gene is TRBJ2-6, the V gene TRBV27; tentatively, D is TRBD1 (6 bases). V shed 7 bases and J shed 0 bases, with 16 bases lying between them. The CDR3 totals 17 residues. Germline CDR1 MNHEY, CDR2 SMNVEV (reference sequence). CDR3 sequence: CASTASQGSSGANVLTF. The CDR3 bases are TGTGCCAGCACCGCCTCACAGGGTAGCTCTGGGGCCAACGTCCTGACTTTC.